Below are 22 T cell receptor beta chains sequenced from a single sample in a study of shared clonotypes between healthy human individuals. The data were produced by immunoSEQ multiplex PCR, yet TCRdb's version contains in-frame clones alone and is incomplete. The sample lists 780,000 or so clones; 72% were seen once. Source material: memory CD4+ T cells sorted from blood. Subset: CD45RA-negative fraction. The receptors come from a woman aged 25 to 39 in good health.

Comments on this clone: A much larger clone lies a single base off, so this may be a read error. The gene calls are TRBV6-1 and TRBJ1-2; 7 nucleotides agree with TRBD1. Germline values: CDR1 MNHNS, CDR2 SASEGT. The CDR3 length is 13 residues. The trim removed 7 bases at V and 3 bases at J, leaving 5 bases unmatched. In nucleotides, the CDR3 is TGTGCCAGCACCCCTACAGGGGACTATGGCTACACCTTC. Translated, it gives CASTPTGDYGYTF.

V gene TRBV7-2 combines with J gene TRBJ2-4; 7 bases align to TRBD1. Germline V lookup: CDR1 SGHTA, CDR2 FQGNSA. With 3 bases clipped from V and 5 bases from J, the junction kept 7 bases outside the gene matches. This CDR3 comprises 15 residues. In DNA form, the CDR3 reads TGTGCCAGCAGCTTCTACCGCCAGGGGGAAAACATTCAGTACTTC. Amino acid sequence: CASSFYRQGENIQYF. Full variable domain (missing parts from reference TRBV7-2 and TRBJ2-4): GAGVSQSPSNKVTEKGKDVELRCDPISGHTALYWYRQSLGQGLEFLIYFQGNSAPDKSGLPSDRFSAERTGGSVSTLTIQRTQQEDSAVYLCASSFYRQGENIQYFGAGTRLSVL.

The chain employs TRBV28 and TRBJ2-5, with a possible D match to TRBD2 (6 bases). The germline gives CDR1 MDHEN, CDR2 SYDVKM. The CDR3 is 17 residues long. The V gene lost 5 bases and the J gene lost 1 base, with 20 bases spanning the gap. The DNA of the CDR3 is TGTGCCAGCAGTCTGAGGGGACTCCGAAAGCCCCAAGAGACCCAGTACTTC. It encodes CASSLRGLRKPQETQYF.

In regard to this clone: This specimen includes other DNA sequences encoding the same CDR3. The chain is built from TRBV2 and TRBJ2-2; D perhaps matches TRBD2 (6 bases). Looked up from germline, CDR1 is SNHLY and CDR2 is FYNNEI. CDR3 length equals 14 residues. V lost 6 bases to trimming and J lost 4 bases, with 12 bases between them. CDR3 coding DNA: TGTGCCAGCAGACTACTAGCATCCACCGGGGAGCTGTTTTTT. Its translation is CASRLLASTGELFF. The full variable domain, with the rest looked up from reference TRBV2 and TRBJ2-2, is EPEVTQTPSHQVTQMGQEVILRCVPISNHLYFYWYRQILGQKVEFLVSFYNNEISEKSEIFDDQFSVERPDGSNFTLKIRSTKLEDSAMYFCASRLLASTGELFFGEGSRLTVL.

This clone was observed once. The rearrangement uses TRBV7-9 and TRBJ2-3; 10 bases fit TRBD2. Germline V CDR1 and CDR2: SEHNR, FQNEAQ (reference sequence). This CDR3 has 17 amino acids. The V gene end was trimmed by 4 bases and the J gene end by 4 bases; junction bases not matched to a gene: 11. CDR3 sequence: CASSSSGSFGQADTQYF. The CDR3 DNA is TGTGCCAGCAGCTCTAGCGGGAGCTTCGGCCAGGCAGATACGCAGTATTTT. The complete variable domain, with remaining parts taken from reference TRBV7-9 and TRBJ2-3, reads DTGVSQNPRHKITKRGQNVTFRCDPISEHNRLYWYRQTLGQGPEFLTYFQNEAQLEKSRLLSDRFSAERPKGSFSTLEIQRTEQGDSAMYLCASSSSGSFGQADTQYFGPGTRLTVL.

Comment on this clone: Other DNA sequences in the same sample also yield this CDR3. The chain couples TRBV28 to TRBJ2-7; 10 bases are shared with TRBD1. This CDR3 contains 15 residues. The trim removed 2 bases at V and 2 bases at J, leaving 3 bases unmatched. CDR1 and CDR2 (germline): MDHEN, SYDVKM. CDR3 residues: CASSLGGQGPYEQYF. The CDR3 DNA reads as TGTGCCAGCAGTTTAGGGGGACAGGGGCCCTACGAGCAGTACTTC.

The CDR3 DNA sequence: TGTGCCAGCTCATTGGAGGCCACTGGGCAGCCCCAGCATTTT. Its translation: CASSLEATGQPQHF. The chain links TRBV18 to TRBJ1-5, with D unclear. Germline values: CDR1 KGHSH, CDR2 LQKENI. Trimming removed 5 bases at V and 7 bases at J, with 15 bases between. The CDR3 consists of 14 residues.

The chain uses TRBV11-2 and TRBJ2-1, with a tentative D call TRBD1 (5 bases). Germline CDR1 reads SGHAT; CDR2 reads FQNNGV. This CDR3 is built from 13 residues. Between the trimmed V and J ends, which lost 5 bases and 9 bases, there was a span of 14 bases. The CDR3 loop is CASSVQLGVEQFF. CDR3 DNA: TGTGCCAGCAGCGTCCAGCTAGGGGTTGAGCAGTTCTTC. The full variable domain, rest sourced from reference TRBV11-2 and TRBJ2-1, is EAGVAQSPRYKIIEKRQSVAFWCNPISGHATLYWYQQILGQGPKLLIQFQNNGVVDDSQLPKDRFSAERLKGVDSTLKIQPAKLEDSAVYLCASSVQLGVEQFFGPGTRLTVL.

The chain is built from TRBV5-6 and TRBJ2-6; D call uncertain. CDR3 length equals 15 residues. V was cut by 2 bases and J by 1 base, with 7 bases left in between. Germline CDR1 SGHDT, CDR2 YYEEEE. The CDR3 region is CASSLYASGANVLTF. CDR3 sequence (DNA): TGTGCCAGCAGCTTATATGCTTCTGGGGCCAACGTCCTGACTTTC.

The chain links TRBV10-3 to TRBJ1-1, with D possibly TRBD1 on 5 matching bases. Looked up from germline, CDR1 is ENHRY and CDR2 is SYGVKD. Trimming took 6 bases from V and 2 from J, leaving 13 bases between them. There are 14 residues in the CDR3. The CDR3, as DNA: TGTGCCATCAGCGAAGACAGTCGTAACACTGAAGCTTTCTTT. Translation: CAISEDSRNTEAFF.

The chain links TRBV14 to TRBJ1-2, with no clear D. The CDR3 runs 13 residues. Trimming stripped 0 bases from V and 4 bases from J, with 6 bases between. Per germline, CDR1 SGHDN and CDR2 FVKESK. CDR3 amino acids: CASSQDNGYGYTF. CDR3 DNA: TGTGCCAGCAGCCAAGATAACGGCTATGGCTACACCTTC. Filled out from reference TRBV14 and TRBJ1-2, the complete variable domain reads EAGVTQFPSHSVIEKGQTVTLRCDPISGHDNLYWYRRVMGKEIKFLLHFVKESKQDESGMPNNRFLAERTGGTYSTLKVQPAELEDSGVYFCASSQDNGYGYTFGSGTRLTVV.

Remarks on this clone: The sample holds other DNA sequences that translate to the same CDR3. Here the CDR3 reads CASSLGGTREKLFF. The CDR3 DNA reads TGTGCCAGCAGCTTAGGGGGGACACGGGAAAAACTGTTTTTT. This rearrangement joins TRBV7-6 to TRBJ1-4; perhaps TRBD1 as D (6 bases). Trimming took off 1 base at V and 8 bases at J, with 11 bases between the two ends. CDR3 size: 14 residues. Germline V gene lookup returns CDR1 SGHVS and CDR2 FNYEAQ.

This clone has more than one count but fewer than ten. The CDR3 DNA sequence: TGCAGCGTTTCATTCGGCGGGAGCACCTACGAGCAGTACTTC. Amino acid sequence: CSVSFGGSTYEQYF. The rearrangement links TRBV29-1 to TRBJ2-5, with TRBD2 identical over 7 bases. With the DNA end fitting TRBJ2-7 better, the J assignment may be wrong. The CDR3 is made up of 14 amino acids. Germline V gives CDR1 SQVTM, CDR2 ANQGSEA.

V is TRBV28 and J is TRBJ2-7, with 11 bases that match TRBD1. This CDR3 region has 16 residues. Unmatched junction bases numbered 9, after V lost 2 bases and J lost 6 bases. The germline CDR1 and CDR2 sequences are MDHEN and SYDVKM. CDR3 in DNA: TGTGCCAGCAGTTTAAGCGGGACAGGGGGTACGCGCGAGCAGTACTTC. As protein: CASSLSGTGGTREQYF.

This chain uses TRBV19 with TRBJ2-7; TRBD1 or TRBD2 may be the D gene (5 bases each). The germline V gene encodes CDR1 LNHDA and CDR2 SQIVND (reference sequence). V lost 10 bases and J 4 bases, leaving 20 bases between the germline ends. The CDR3 sequence is 14 residues long. This CDR3 reads CAIIPGTDSYEQYF. The CDR3 region has the DNA TGTGCCATAATCCCTGGGACCGATTCATACGAGCAGTACTTC.

Written as DNA, the CDR3 is TGCGCCAGCAGCTCGGACGGACGGTATGGCTACACCTTC. It encodes CASSSDGRYGYTF. The rearrangement uses TRBV5-1 and TRBJ1-2; D is unclear. The ends were cut back, 3 bases at V and 5 bases at J, with 11 bases in the middle. The germline V gene encodes CDR1 SGHRS and CDR2 YFSETQ. The CDR3 contains 13 residues.

V gene TRBV6-1 combines with J gene TRBJ1-5; D perhaps matches TRBD1 (5 bases). CDR3 length: 13 residues. CDR1 and CDR2 (germline): MNHNS, SASEGT. V lost 5 bases, J lost 6 bases, and 11 bases lay in between. The CDR3 is CASSQRGGQPQHF. DNA for the CDR3: TGTGCCAGCAGTCAAAGGGGCGGTCAGCCCCAGCATTTT.

J is TRBJ1-4 and V is TRBV4-2, with D possibly TRBD1 on 6 matching bases. The germline V and J ends were trimmed by 0 bases and 7 bases, with 21 bases remaining between them. The CDR3 has 18 amino acids. CDR1 and CDR2 from the germline V gene are LGHNA and YNFKEQ. In DNA form, the CDR3 reads TGTGCCAGCAGCCAAGATTGGGGGGGCATCGGTTTTGGTGAAAAACTGTTTTTT. It codes for CASSQDWGGIGFGEKLFF.

In this sample, this clone turned up a few times. The genes are TRBV7-9 and TRBJ2-5; possible D gene TRBD1, 6 bases. The CDR3 has 14 residues. Germline loops: CDR1 SEHNR, CDR2 FQNEAQ (reference sequence). Trimming took 5 bases from V and 2 from J, leaving 12 bases between them. The CDR3 region is CASSVRDTQETQYF. CDR3 coding DNA: TGTGCCAGCAGCGTCCGGGACACTCAAGAGACCCAGTACTTC.

The V and J genes are TRBV19 and TRBJ2-3; 8 nucleotides agree with TRBD2. There are 17 residues in the CDR3. Unmatched junction bases numbered 12, after V lost 5 bases and J lost 2 bases. The germline V gene has CDR1 LNHDA and CDR2 SQIVND (reference sequence). CDR3 region: CASSAFGGVPHTDTQYF. The CDR3 bases are TGTGCCAGTAGTGCCTTCGGGGGGGTTCCCCACACAGATACGCAGTATTTT. The whole variable domain, remainder taken from reference TRBV19 and TRBJ2-3, is DGGITQSPKYLFRKEGQNVTLSCEQNLNHDAMYWYRQDPGQGLRLIYYSQIVNDFQKGDIAEGYSVSREKKESFPLTVTSAQKNPTAFYLCASSAFGGVPHTDTQYFGPGTRLTVL.

This rearrangement joins TRBV7-3 to TRBJ2-7; D is unresolved. The V gene's germline CDR1 is SGHTA and CDR2 FQGTGA. This CDR3 region has 13 residues. V lost 4 bases, J lost 2 bases, and 9 bases lay in between. CDR3 in DNA: TGTGCCAGCAGCTCCAAGGGTCCCTACGAGCAGTACTTC. Amino acid sequence: CASSSKGPYEQYF.

V gene TRBV9 combines with J gene TRBJ1-3; 9 bases fit TRBD1. Unmatched junction bases numbered 4, after V lost 0 bases and J lost 0 bases. Germline V gene data show CDR1 as SGDLS and CDR2 as YYNGEE. The CDR3 spans 17 residues. CDR3 in DNA: TGTGCCAGCAGCGTAGGGGACAGGGTCACCTCTGGAAACACCATATATTTT. Amino acids: CASSVGDRVTSGNTIYF.